This T cell receptor beta chain emerged from a study of cytomegalovirus exposure and HLA in healthy donors. General observations from the study: A few V segments could not be told apart, such as TRBV6-2 and TRBV6-3, and were left out.

Both 60 Vbeta primers and 13 Jbeta primers went into the PCR. Sequenced by immunoSEQ multiplex PCR; TCRdb stores in-frame clones only, minus some. Among approximately 170,000 clones listed, about 85% were seen once. This CDR3 is built from 13 residues. Germline loops: CDR1 WSHSY, CDR2 SAAADI. With 8 bases removed from V and 2 bases from J, the gap between germline ends came to 12 bases. Points on this clone: Its specificity is unknown.

Sequenced sample: PBMCs. This receptor was obtained from a man aged 50 or older in good health and CMV-seropositive. The chain has TRBV10-2 and TRBJ2-5, with a possible D match to TRBD1 (6 bases). In DNA, the CDR3 is TGCGCCAGCGCCGCCGGACAGCAAGAGACCCAGTACTTC. It is translated as CASAAGQQETQYF.